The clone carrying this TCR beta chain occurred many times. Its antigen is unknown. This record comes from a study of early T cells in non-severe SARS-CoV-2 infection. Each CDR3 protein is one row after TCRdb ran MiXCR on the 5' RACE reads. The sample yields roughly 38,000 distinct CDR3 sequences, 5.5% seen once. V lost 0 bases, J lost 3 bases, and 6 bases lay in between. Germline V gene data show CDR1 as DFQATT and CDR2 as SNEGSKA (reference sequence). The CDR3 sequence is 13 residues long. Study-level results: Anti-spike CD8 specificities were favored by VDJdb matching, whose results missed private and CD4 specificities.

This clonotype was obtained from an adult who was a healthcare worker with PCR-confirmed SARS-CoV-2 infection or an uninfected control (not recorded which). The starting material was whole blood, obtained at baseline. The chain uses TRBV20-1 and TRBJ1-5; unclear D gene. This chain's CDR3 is CSAREGVNQPQHF. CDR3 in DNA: TGCAGTGCTAGAGAGGGCGTCAATCAGCCCCAGCATTTT.